These 19 T cell receptor beta chains originate from one sample sequenced in a study of T cells in Graves' hyperthyroidism and ophthalmopathy. TCR beta CDR3 region amplification was performed from RNA transcripts. The HTBI primer set served for first-round RT-PCR of the TCR CDR3. TCRdb processed the multiplex PCR reads anew with MiXCR; each CDR3 protein has one entry. The data contain around 600,000 distinct CDR3 sequences, approximately 15% of them singletons. Material for sequencing was blood. These receptors came from a woman aged 18-29 years with Graves' ophthalmopathy.

To note about this clonotype: A read error may explain this, as a much larger clone is one base away. The V and J genes are TRBV18 and TRBJ2-3; TRBD2 is a possible D gene (5 bases). The CDR3 contains 16 residues. V shed 1 base and J shed 2 bases, with 13 bases lying between them. CDR1 is KGHSH, CDR2 LQKENI, per germline. Written as DNA, the CDR3 is TGTGCCAGCTCACCACGGACGGGAAGGGTCACAGATACGCAGTATTTT. This sequence encodes CASSPRTGRVTDTQYF.

This clonotype was recorded at least ten times. The V and J genes are TRBV29-1 and TRBJ2-3; D may match TRBD1 or TRBD2 (5 bases each). V was pared by 7 bases and J by 2 bases, with 13 bases between. The CDR3 extends over 13 amino acids. CDR1 is SQVTM and CDR2 is ANQGSEA in the germline V gene. This chain's CDR3 is CSGGTGATDTQYF. In nucleotides, the CDR3 is TGCAGCGGTGGGACCGGGGCCACAGATACGCAGTATTTT.

V is TRBV20-1 and J is TRBJ2-7; no clear D. V dropped 7 bases and J dropped 0 bases, with 13 bases sitting between them. CDR3 size: 13 residues. Germline CDR1 is DFQATT and CDR2 is SNEGSKA (reference sequence). Here the CDR3 DNA reads TGCAGTGTTCCGAGCCAGCTCTCCTACGAGCAGTACTTC. Residues: CSVPSQLSYEQYF.

This clonotype was counted a single time. The CDR3, as DNA: TGTGCCAGCAGGAAGGACCCGATGAGGGAGACCCAGTACTTC. Encoded protein: CASRKDPMRETQYF. The chain carries TRBV28 and TRBJ2-5; no reliable D call. V lost 6 bases and J 5 bases, leaving 16 bases between the germline ends. Germline-derived CDR1 and CDR2 are MDHEN and SYDVKM. The CDR3 is 14 amino acids.

This clonotype was found a few times. The chain joins TRBV6-1 to TRBJ2-2; 8 positions agree with TRBD2. Germline V CDR1 and CDR2: MNHNS, SASEGT. CDR3 length equals 15 residues. With V trimmed by 5 bases and J by 4 bases, 6 bases remained unmatched. The CDR3 here is CASSQHAGGTGELFF. Here the CDR3 DNA reads TGTGCCAGCAGTCAGCACGCGGGGGGCACCGGGGAGCTGTTTTTT.

CDR3 amino acids: CASSSLQGVYEQYF. The DNA for the CDR3 is TGTGCCAGCAGCAGCCTCCAAGGGGTCTACGAGCAGTACTTC. This chain uses TRBV5-4 with TRBJ2-7; TRBD1 is a possible D gene (5 bases). Germline loops: CDR1 SGHNT, CDR2 YYREEE (reference sequence). V lost 4 bases to trimming and J lost 3 bases, with 14 bases between them. The CDR3 extends over 14 amino acids.

This clonotype was counted ten times or more. This chain connects TRBV5-6 to TRBJ2-3; weak D call: TRBD1 (5 bases). Germline assignment: CDR1 SGHDT and CDR2 YYEEEE. The CDR3 sequence is 14 residues long. Deletions cut 3 bases from V and 1 base from J, with 9 bases between. The CDR3 nucleotides read TGTGCCAGCAGCTCCAGGGTGGGCACAGATACGCAGTATTTT. It specifies CASSSRVGTDTQYF.

This clonotype appeared many times. The genes are TRBV9 and TRBJ2-5; D remains ambiguous. The CDR3 length is 16 residues. Looked up from germline, CDR1 is SGDLS and CDR2 is YYNGEE. V was cut by 4 bases and J by 0 bases, with 16 bases left in between. This CDR3 reads CASSSTRTVNQETQYF. In DNA, the CDR3 is TGTGCCAGCAGCTCAACTCGGACGGTGAACCAAGAGACCCAGTACTTC. Combining the CDR3 with reference TRBV9 and TRBJ2-5 gives the whole variable domain DSGVTQTPKHLITATGQRVTLRCSPRSGDLSVYWYQQSLDQGLQFLIQYYNGEERAKGNILERFSAQQFPDLHSELNLSSLELGDSALYFCASSSTRTVNQETQYFGPGTRLLVL.

In its sample, this clonotype was seen many times. This sequence joins TRBV18 and TRBJ2-5; either TRBD1 or TRBD2 may supply D (5 bases each). Between the trimmed V and J ends, which lost 2 bases and 2 bases, there was a span of 18 bases. The CDR3 has 17 residues. Germline V lookup: CDR1 KGHSH, CDR2 LQKENI. CDR3 residues: CASSPLPGPGMQETQYF. As DNA, the CDR3 is TGTGCCAGCTCACCATTGCCGGGACCGGGAATGCAAGAGACCCAGTACTTC.

The table lists this clonotype with many counts. The CDR3 sequence: CSARREGDQPQHF. The CDR3 DNA follows: TGCAGTGCCAGACGGGAAGGGGATCAGCCCCAGCATTTT. The rearrangement joins TRBV20-1 to TRBJ1-5, with a possible D match to TRBD1 (5 bases). V gave up 6 bases and J gave up 5 bases, with 14 bases separating them. This CDR3 region has 13 residues. CDR1 is DFQATT, CDR2 SNEGSKA, per germline (reference sequence).

In its sample, this clonotype was seen many times. J is TRBJ2-7 and V is TRBV20-1; the D is unclear. This CDR3 has 13 amino acids. Germline CDR1 DFQATT, CDR2 SNEGSKA (reference sequence). V was cut by 6 bases and J by 3 bases, with 15 bases left in between. The CDR3 sequence: CSAPSLPHYEQYF. The DNA for the CDR3 is TGCAGTGCCCCGTCGCTTCCGCACTACGAGCAGTACTTC.

In regard to this clonotype: Mismatch with germline at one junction end may stem from a read error. The V and J genes are TRBV5-5 and TRBJ1-1, with 7 bases fitting TRBD1. Germline loops: CDR1 SGHKS, CDR2 YYEKEE (reference sequence). This CDR3 has 15 amino acids. The CDR3 DNA reads TGTGCCAGCAGCGCAAAAAGACAGGGTCACACTGGAGCTTTCTTT. Protein product: CASSAKRQGHTGAFF.

This clonotype was counted ten times or more. V is TRBV28 and J is TRBJ1-5, with 8 bases fitting TRBD1. The germline V gene has CDR1 MDHEN and CDR2 SYDVKM. The CDR3 runs 16 residues. Losses at the gene ends were 6 bases for V and 0 bases for J; bases not matched to a gene: 7. The CDR3 spells CASRGTGGSSNQPQHF. The CDR3 DNA follows: TGTGCCAGCAGGGGAACAGGGGGGTCTAGCAATCAGCCCCAGCATTTT.

This clonotype was recorded many times. The chain employs TRBV28 and TRBJ2-2; D is unresolved. With 3 bases removed from V and 1 base from J, the gap between germline ends came to 3 bases. The CDR3 spans 13 residues. CDR1 MDHEN and CDR2 SYDVKM come from the germline V gene. CDR3 bases: TGTGCCAGCAGTTTCCAGAACACCGGGGAGCTGTTTTTT. Residues: CASSFQNTGELFF.

This clonotype was seen ten or more times. This chain links TRBV12-3 or TRBV12-4 with TRBJ2-3; 9 positions agree with TRBD1. Trimming cost V 4 bases and J 2 bases; bases outside gene matches: 7. CDR3 length equals 16 residues. This CDR3 is CASSSLTGGVTDTQYF. CDR3 DNA sequence: TGTGCCAGCAGTTCCTTGACAGGGGGAGTCACAGATACGCAGTATTTT.

A few counts support this clonotype. V usage is TRBV6-1 and J usage is TRBJ1-6, with D possibly being TRBD1 (5 bases). The germline V gene has CDR1 MNHNS and CDR2 SASEGT. The V end was cut by 5 bases, the J end by 13 bases, with 12 bases between. The CDR3 consists of 12 residues. The CDR3 bases are TGTGCCAGCAGTTACAGCGGGGCCCCCCTCCACTTT. Residues: CASSYSGAPLHF.

This clonotype was detected only a few times. The rearrangement joins TRBV19 to TRBJ2-1; 11 nucleotides line up with TRBD2. Germline values: CDR1 LNHDA, CDR2 SQIVND (reference sequence). Trimming cost V 5 bases and J 0 bases; bases outside gene matches: 6. CDR3 length: 17 residues. The CDR3 nucleotides are TGTGCCAGTAGTCGGTTAGCGGGAGGGCCCTCCTACAATGAGCAGTTCTTC. Translating gives CASSRLAGGPSYNEQFF.

This clonotype was observed a handful of times. This chain connects TRBV5-4 to TRBJ2-7; 9 bases align to TRBD2. CDR1 is SGHNT, CDR2 YYREEE, per germline (reference sequence). This CDR3 region has 15 residues. V lost 4 bases and J lost 3; bases outside the gene matches: 8. The CDR3 DNA follows: TGTGCCAGCAGCCAAGGGACTAGCCTTTTCTACGAGCAGTACTTC. It encodes CASSQGTSLFYEQYF.

Many counts were recorded for this clonotype. The chain uses TRBV27 and TRBJ2-5; D assignment may be TRBD1 or TRBD2 (5 bases each). CDR1 is MNHEY and CDR2 is SMNVEV in the germline V gene (reference sequence). V was pared by 4 bases and J by 5 bases, with 14 bases between. The CDR3 is made up of 14 amino acids. The CDR3 DNA reads TGTGCCAGCAGTTCCCGGGGCCCCCGGGAGACCCAGTACTTC. Amino acids: CASSSRGPRETQYF.